This TCR beta chain was recorded in a study of graft-versus-host responses after intestinal transplantation. Irradiated stimulators labeled with violet dye, about 200,000 in number, were plated with about 200,000 CFSE-labeled responders. General observations from the study: Those patients showing graft-donor T cell macrochimerism displayed high graft-versus-host to host-versus-graft clonal ratios in allografts.

Sequencing was performed with immunoSEQ multiplex PCR; in TCRdb, only in-frame clones are kept and a portion is missing. This table holds 8,500 to 11,000 clones, roughly 38% found once. The source was alloreactive CD8+ T cells from a mixed lymphocyte reaction culture, collected before intestinal transplant. The subset was: CFSE-low proliferating T cells sorted from approximately 6-day pre-transplant mixed lymphocyte reaction (GvH or HvG direction). The source of this sequence is a human patient who received an intestinal transplant.

The CDR3 sequence is CASSLYTGELFF. The CDR3 coding sequence is TGTGCCAGCAGTCTTTACACCGGGGAGCTGTTTTTT. V is TRBV28 and J is TRBJ2-2, with no clear D. The CDR3 is 12 amino acids. V lost 5 bases to trimming and J lost 3 bases, with 4 bases between them. Per germline, CDR1 MDHEN and CDR2 SYDVKM. Looking up the rest from reference TRBV28 and TRBJ2-2 gives the full variable domain: DVKVTQSSRYLVKRTGEKVFLECVQDMDHENMFWYRQDPGLGLRLIYFSYDVKMKEKGDIPEGYSVSREKKERFSLILESASTNQTSMYLCASSLYTGELFFGEGSRLTVL.